These 20 T cell receptor beta chains originate from one sample sequenced in a study of T cells in Graves' hyperthyroidism and ophthalmopathy. The investigators amplified TCR beta CDR3 regions from RNA transcripts. HTBI primers were the set used in a first-round RT-PCR of the TCR CDR3. MiXCR was run by TCRdb on the multiplex PCR reads, yielding one entry per CDR3 protein. Of fewer than 600,000 distinct CDR3 sequences in the sample, 14% are singletons; the top ten hold approximately 15%. Sequenced input: blood. These receptors all come from a woman aged 40 to 50 with Graves' hyperthyroidism.

The chain employs TRBV6-5 and TRBJ1-1; 9 bases are a match to TRBD1. The V gene end was trimmed by 4 bases and the J gene end by 1 base; junction bases not matched to a gene: 4. The CDR3 is 15 amino acids. CDR1 MNHEY and CDR2 SVGAGI come from the germline V gene. In DNA form, the CDR3 reads TGTGCCAGCAGTTTGGACAGGGGTGAGAACACTGAAGCTTTCTTT. Its translation is CASSLDRGENTEAFF.

This clonotype showed up many times. V and J are TRBV20-1 and TRBJ2-2; weak D call: TRBD2 (5 bases). With 3 bases removed from V and 0 bases from J, the gap between germline ends came to 11 bases. This CDR3 is 15 amino acids long. Germline CDR1 DFQATT, CDR2 SNEGSKA (reference sequence). This CDR3 reads CSARGSAANTGELFF. The CDR3 nucleotides are TGCAGTGCTAGGGGTAGCGCCGCGAACACCGGGGAGCTGTTTTTT.

This chain links TRBV4-1 with TRBJ2-1; no clear D gene. Trimming stripped 0 bases from V and 9 bases from J, with 18 bases between. The germline gives CDR1 MGHRA, CDR2 YSYEKL. The length of the CDR3 is 16 residues. The CDR3 loop is CASSQDRLPTNCEQFF. The CDR3 DNA reads TGCGCCAGCAGCCAAGATAGGCTGCCGACGAATTGTGAGCAGTTCTTC.

This clonotype was recorded a few times. This could be a read error, since a much larger clone is one nucleotide away. The V call is TRBV28, the J call TRBJ2-7; 9 positions match TRBD1. The V segment lost 5 bases and the J segment 0 bases; nucleotides outside the gene matches: 14. This CDR3 has 18 residues. Germline V lookup: CDR1 MDHEN, CDR2 SYDVKM. The CDR3 here is CASSATGTGFFPSYEQYF. CDR3 nucleotides: TGTGCCAGCAGTGCCACCGGGACAGGGTTTTTTCCCTCCTACGAGCAGTACTTC.

CDR3 nucleotide sequence: TGTGCCAGCAGTTCAACCGGGACAGGGGGAACTGAAGCTTTCTTT. Its protein product is CASSSTGTGGTEAFF. V gene TRBV12-3 or TRBV12-4 combines with J gene TRBJ1-1; 11 bases are shared with TRBD1. The CDR3 contains 15 residues. The V and J ends lost 4 bases and 5 bases, in that order; junction bases with no gene match: 6.

This clonotype occurred many times. J is TRBJ2-5 and V is TRBV28; 7 bases align to TRBD2. The V gene's germline CDR1 is MDHEN and CDR2 SYDVKM. CDR3 length: 14 amino acids. The junction had 5 bases not matched to a gene; V was cut back by 2 bases and J by 5 bases. The CDR3, as DNA: TGTGCCAGCAGTTTAGAGGGGAGGGTGGAGACCCAGTACTTC. Its translation: CASSLEGRVETQYF.

The chain links TRBV19 to TRBJ1-6, with 9 bases that match TRBD1. Looked up from germline, CDR1 is LNHDA and CDR2 is SQIVND (reference sequence). V lost 4 bases and J lost 9; bases outside the gene matches: 10. The CDR3 is 16 amino acids. The CDR3 is CASSTTWTGESSPLHF. The DNA for the CDR3 is TGTGCCAGTAGTACCACCTGGACAGGGGAGAGTTCACCCCTCCACTTT. The entire variable domain, with the rest obtained from reference TRBV19 and TRBJ1-6, is as follows: DGGITQSPKYLFRKEGQNVTLSCEQNLNHDAMYWYRQDPGQGLRLIYYSQIVNDFQKGDIAEGYSVSREKKESFPLTVTSAQKNPTAFYLCASSTTWTGESSPLHFGNGTRLTVT.

This clonotype has ten or more counts. The chain uses TRBV28 and TRBJ1-2; 7 bases match TRBD1. Trimming removed 4 bases from V and 8 bases from J; junction bases left unmatched: 4. Germline-derived CDR1 and CDR2 are MDHEN and SYDVKM. The CDR3 spans 12 residues. The CDR3: CASSSGGYGYTF. DNA for the CDR3: TGTGCCAGCAGTTCAGGGGGTTACGGCTACACCTTC.

In its sample, this clonotype was seen many times. The chain carries TRBV6-2 or TRBV6-3 and TRBJ1-5, with a weak D call TRBD1 (5 bases). V lost 6 bases, J lost 4 bases, and 16 bases lay in between. From germline, CDR1 is MNHEY and CDR2 SVGEGT. The CDR3 consists of 15 residues. CDR3 DNA: TGTGCCAGCAGCTCTAACGGGGCAGTTAATCAGCCCCAGCATTTT. This sequence encodes CASSSNGAVNQPQHF.

This clonotype occurred many times. CDR3 nucleotide sequence: TGCGCCAGCAGCGTGGACTGGCGGACAGATACGCAGTATTTT. This encodes CASSVDWRTDTQYF. The chain combines TRBV5-1 with TRBJ2-3; TRBD2 is a possible D gene (5 bases). The CDR3 runs 14 residues. Trimming left V 4 bases short and J 3 bases short, with 12 bases between. CDR1 and CDR2 (germline): SGHRS, YFSETQ.

About this clonotype: A clone one base away is much larger, so this may be a read error. V and J are TRBV20-1 and TRBJ2-7; TRBD2 agrees at 7 bases. The V gene end was trimmed by 5 bases and the J gene end by 0 bases; junction bases not matched to a gene: 4. CDR3 length equals 13 residues. Germline values: CDR1 DFQATT, CDR2 SNEGSKA (reference sequence). The CDR3 DNA reads as TGCAGTGCTCTCCGGACTAGCTCCTACGAGCAGTACTTC. It is translated as CSALRTSSYEQYF.

This clonotype has at least ten counts. The genes are TRBV3-1 and TRBJ2-6; D gene unclear. The V end lost 6 bases, the J end lost 2 bases, and 5 bases lay between the germline ends. The CDR3 spans 13 residues. Germline V gives CDR1 LGHDT, CDR2 YNNKEL (reference sequence). The CDR3 DNA reads TGTGCCAGCAGGAACCCTGGGGCCAACGTCCTGACTTTC. It specifies CASRNPGANVLTF. The whole variable domain, remainder taken from reference TRBV3-1 and TRBJ2-6, is DTAVSQTPKYLVTQMGNDKSIKCEQNLGHDTMYWYKQDSKKFLKIMFSYNNKELIINETVPNRFSPKSPDKAHLNLHINSLELGDSAVYFCASRNPGANVLTFGAGSRLTVL.

In regard to this clonotype: A much bigger clone sits one base away, suggesting this may be a read error. The CDR3 nucleotides are TGTGCCAGCAGTTTGGACAGGAGGTTCACAGATACGCAGTATTTT. It translates to CASSLDRRFTDTQYF. The V call is TRBV6-5, the J call TRBJ2-3; 7 bases agree with TRBD1. J was trimmed by 2 bases and V by 4 bases; bases with no gene match: 6. Germline V gives CDR1 MNHEY, CDR2 SVGAGI. The CDR3 loop spans 15 amino acids.

The chain carries TRBV12-3 or TRBV12-4 and TRBJ2-3, with 7 bases that match TRBD2. Trimming at V came to 11 bases and at J to 5 bases, leaving 10 bases not matched to a gene. CDR3 length: 13 residues. For the CDR3, the DNA is TGTGCCCGCGGGGAGGGCCGCGGAGATACGCAGTATTTT. It yields the protein CARGEGRGDTQYF.

The chain recombines TRBV2 with TRBJ1-5; TRBD1 is a possible D gene (5 bases). V was shortened by 3 bases and J by 6 bases, with 12 bases between the two germline ends. The germline gives CDR1 SNHLY, CDR2 FYNNEI. This CDR3 comprises 14 residues. CDR3 in amino acids: CASSDQGPGQPQHF. CDR3 coding DNA: TGTGCCAGCAGTGATCAGGGTCCAGGTCAGCCCCAGCATTTT.

The chain is built from TRBV5-5 and TRBJ1-2; 10 nucleotides line up with TRBD1. Trimming cost V 4 bases and J 5 bases; bases outside gene matches: 5. CDR1 and CDR2 from the germline V gene are SGHKS and YYEKEE (reference sequence). This CDR3 is 14 amino acids long. This CDR3 reads CASSLGTGAYGYTF. CDR3 DNA sequence: TGTGCCAGCAGCCTCGGGACAGGGGCTTATGGCTACACCTTC.

There are many counts of this clonotype. CDR3 nucleotide sequence: TGTGCCAGCAGTTCCCCCGGCGGGTACAAAGGCACTGAAGCTTTCTTT. The encoded protein is CASSSPGGYKGTEAFF. The rearrangement joins TRBV28 to TRBJ1-1; unclear D gene. The CDR3 sequence is 16 residues long. Looked up from germline, CDR1 is MDHEN and CDR2 is SYDVKM. Trimming took off 4 bases at V and 4 bases at J, with 19 bases between the two ends.

This clonotype showed up many times. CDR3 protein: CASSEGLAGENTGELFF. For the CDR3, the DNA is TGTGCCAGCAGTGAGGGACTAGCGGGAGAGAACACCGGGGAGCTGTTTTTT. The chain uses TRBV2 and TRBJ2-2; 14 bases are shared with TRBD2. CDR3 length: 17 residues. Germline V lookup: CDR1 SNHLY, CDR2 FYNNEI. The trim removed 3 bases at V and 1 base at J, leaving 1 base unmatched. Based on the CDR3 plus reference TRBV2 and TRBJ2-2, the full variable domain is EPEVTQTPSHQVTQMGQEVILRCVPISNHLYFYWYRQILGQKVEFLVSFYNNEISEKSEIFDDQFSVERPDGSNFTLKIRSTKLEDSAMYFCASSEGLAGENTGELFFGEGSRLTVL.

In its sample, this clonotype was seen many times. The CDR3 sequence: CASSPAGLAGIQQETQYF. The DNA for the CDR3 is TGTGCCAGCAGTCCGGCCGGACTAGCGGGAATCCAACAAGAGACCCAGTACTTC. This sequence joins TRBV27 and TRBJ2-5; TRBD2 aligns across 12 bases. V was pared by 5 bases and J by 2 bases, with 12 bases of the junction left unmatched. Germline CDR1 reads MNHEY; CDR2 reads SMNVEV (reference sequence). This CDR3 comprises 18 residues.

This clonotype was seen many times. This rearrangement joins TRBV11-2 to TRBJ2-7; perhaps TRBD2 as D (5 bases). The germline V gene encodes CDR1 SGHAT and CDR2 FQNNGV. Trimming left V 5 bases short and J 3 bases short, with 11 bases between. The CDR3 runs to 13 residues. The CDR3 spells CASSRTDHYEQYF. In DNA form, the CDR3 reads TGTGCCAGCAGCCGGACTGACCACTACGAGCAGTACTTC.